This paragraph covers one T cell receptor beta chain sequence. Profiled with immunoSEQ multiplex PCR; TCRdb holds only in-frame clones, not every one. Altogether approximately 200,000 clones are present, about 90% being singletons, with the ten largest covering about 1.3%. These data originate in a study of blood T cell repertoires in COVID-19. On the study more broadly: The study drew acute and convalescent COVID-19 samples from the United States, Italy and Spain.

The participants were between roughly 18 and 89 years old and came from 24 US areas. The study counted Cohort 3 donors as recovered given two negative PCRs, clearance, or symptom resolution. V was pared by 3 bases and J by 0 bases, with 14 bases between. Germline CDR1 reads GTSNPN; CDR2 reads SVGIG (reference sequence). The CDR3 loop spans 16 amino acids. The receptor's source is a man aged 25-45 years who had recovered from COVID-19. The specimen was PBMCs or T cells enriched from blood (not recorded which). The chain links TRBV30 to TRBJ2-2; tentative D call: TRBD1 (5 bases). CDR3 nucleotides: TGTGCCTGGAGGAGGCTAGGGGCGCCGAACACCGGGGAGCTGTTTTTT. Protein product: CAWRRLGAPNTGELFF.